These 10 T cell receptor beta chains came from one sample sequenced in a study of cytomegalovirus exposure and HLA in healthy donors. Both 60 Vbeta primers and 13 Jbeta primers went into the PCR. TCRdb keeps only in-frame clones here, not all; method: immunoSEQ multiplex PCR. Among about 140,000 clones listed, about 76% were seen once. Sample: PBMCs. The source of these receptors is a man aged 18 to 29 in good health and CMV-seronegative.

The chain joins TRBV5-1 to TRBJ1-1; D unclear. Trimming took off 0 bases at V and 0 bases at J, with 12 bases between the two ends. The CDR3 sequence is 16 residues long. The germline CDR1 and CDR2 sequences are SGHRS and YFSETQ. The CDR3 is CASSLAGHLMNTEAFF. The CDR3 region has the DNA TGCGCCAGCAGCTTGGCGGGTCATCTTATGAACACTGAAGCTTTCTTT.

The V and J genes are TRBV10-3 and TRBJ2-3; 8 bases fit TRBD2. The CDR3 is 15 amino acids. Trimming at V came to 3 bases and at J to 0 bases, leaving 2 bases not matched to a gene. Germline V gives CDR1 ENHRY, CDR2 SYGVKD. CDR3 sequence (DNA): TGTGCCATCAGTGATACTAGCGGCAGCACAGATACGCAGTATTTT. This gives the protein CAISDTSGSTDTQYF.

The J gene is TRBJ2-7, the V gene TRBV7-9; TRBD2 might be the D (6 bases). Germline CDR1 and CDR2: SEHNR and FQNEAQ (reference sequence). This CDR3 is built from 14 residues. V lost 5 bases and J 6 bases, leaving 17 bases between the germline ends. CDR3 DNA sequence: TGTGCCAGCAGCACAGGACGGGGACTTGTCGAGCAGTACTTC. Residues: CASSTGRGLVEQYF.

This chain joins TRBV5-1 and TRBJ2-5; D gene unclear. V lost 0 bases to trimming and J lost 3 bases, with 12 bases between them. In germline, CDR1 is SGHRS, CDR2 YFSETQ. CDR3 length: 15 amino acids. CDR3 DNA: TGCGCCAGCAGCTTGGGGCTAGTGACGAAAGAGACCCAGTACTTC. Its translation: CASSLGLVTKETQYF.

V usage is TRBV7-2 and J usage is TRBJ2-1, with 8 positions matching TRBD1. The V gene end was trimmed by 4 bases and the J gene end by 0 bases; junction bases not matched to a gene: 14. Germline V gene lookup returns CDR1 SGHTA and CDR2 FQGNSA. This CDR3 spans 19 amino acids. The CDR3 DNA sequence: TGTGCCAGCAGCTCAGGGAAGACAGGGGCCACCAGCTCCTACAATGAGCAGTTCTTC. Translated, it gives CASSSGKTGATSSYNEQFF.

This clone showed up just a few times. The CDR3 coding sequence is TGTGCCAGCACCGAACGGTCTGGAAACACCATATATTTT. Translated: CASTERSGNTIYF. The rearrangement joins TRBV6-4 to TRBJ1-3; D not certain. V lost 7 bases, J lost 1 base, and 8 bases lay in between. The CDR3 consists of 13 residues. Germline CDR1 is MRHNA and CDR2 is SNTAGT.

The V and J genes are TRBV7-9 and TRBJ1-1; D uncertain. Trimming pared 0 bases from V and 6 bases from J, leaving 8 bases between. The CDR3 runs 13 residues. Germline CDR1 and CDR2: SEHNR and FQNEAQ (reference sequence). The CDR3 DNA sequence: TGTGCCAGCAGCTTAGCGTTGGACTCTGAAGCTTTCTTT. As protein: CASSLALDSEAFF.

The chain uses TRBV30 and TRBJ1-2; TRBD1 matches at 10 bases. Germline V lookup: CDR1 GTSNPN, CDR2 SVGIG (reference sequence). Trimming at V came to 2 bases and at J to 8 bases, leaving 8 bases not matched to a gene. CDR3 length: 14 residues. The CDR3 reads CAWSPPGQGSGYTF. The CDR3 DNA follows: TGTGCCTGGAGTCCCCCGGGACAGGGGTCCGGCTACACCTTC.

The chain has TRBV11-3 and TRBJ2-1, with TRBD2 identical over 7 bases. V trimming: 4 bases; J trimming: 7 bases; junction bases outside the gene matches: 7. There are 14 residues in the CDR3. Germline V gene lookup returns CDR1 SGHNT and CDR2 YENEEA. The DNA for the CDR3 is TGTGCCAGCAGCTCTAGGGACGGGGGGAATGAGCAGTTCTTC. Translating gives CASSSRDGGNEQFF.

This clone was picked up a small number of times. The chain employs TRBV6-1 and TRBJ2-3; 8 nucleotides match TRBD1. V gave up 6 bases and J gave up 2 bases; unmatched junction bases: 4. The CDR3 totals 14 residues. Germline V gives CDR1 MNHNS, CDR2 SASEGT. CDR3 nucleotide sequence: TGTGCCAGCAGATCGGACAGGGACACAGATACGCAGTATTTT. The encoded protein is CASRSDRDTDTQYF.